Given below is one TCR beta chain in context. In this sample, this clonotype turned up a few times. What antigen it recognizes has not been identified. Base qualities are missing; no much larger clone stands one base away. Library prep was done by 5' RACE. TCRdb names Illumina HiSeq 2000 as the instrument used. A universal primer binding site was introduced by template switching, and a unique molecular identifier was present in the final cDNA, enabling accurate counting of TCR cDNA molecules. Specific primers in the conserved constant-segment region were used to synthesize first-strand cDNA for the TCR alpha and beta chains. To control for contamination, each cDNA library was double barcoded with a SMART-Mk sample barcode plus Illumina barcodes. TruSeq adapter sequences and Illumina sample barcodes were added in two successive PCR steps. Sequencing of the TCR alpha and beta cDNA libraries was done on the Illumina HiSeq platform using custom primers. The source study handled its data this way. MiGEC was used to process raw reads and extract unique molecular identifiers, and MiXCR was used to find CDR3 positions. For each individual, recombination models were inferred using an EM algorithm with the repgenHMM and IGoR tools. Shared clonotypes were analyzed with the tcR package in R, and sharing was normalized by the product of cloneset sizes. To study raw recombination without the effects of thymic and clonal selection, out-of-frame nonproductive sequences were analyzed. TCRdb cleaned the public reads at Q25 with fastp, built clones with MiXCR and kept in-frame beta chains. A single entry per CDR3 protein holds the most common genes and DNA from its merged rows. These V and J calls are TCRdb output, not the study's own analysis. Here the sample has 1.5 million or so distinct CDR3 sequences; about 31% occur a single time. About 0.25% of the sample is held by the ten biggest clonotypes.

Relative to germline, V is missing 7 bases and J is missing 0 bases, with 4 bases of the junction outside any gene match. Inclusive of the bounding cysteine and phenylalanine, the CDR3 is 15 residues long. Only the CDR3 part of the read is kept: 45 bases, read in frame from the first base. Taken from the germline V gene, the CDR1 and CDR2 loops are MDHEN and SYDVKM. Only healthy Caucasian donors were included. The data stem from a study of identical twins listed by TCRdb under 2016. Turning to the overall study: To test whether fetal clonotypes persist, the study used deep sequencing on TCR alpha and beta repertoires from monozygotic twins, unrelated adults of various ages, and cord blood. To rule out contamination, replicate twin experiments were performed at different times with different library preparation protocols.

Broad study findings and their caveats: Conclusions relied on cross-sectional statistical analysis, since the same donors could not be followed over many years. Abundant cord blood beta clonotypes had fewer insertions, young adult naive repertoires showed a similar but weaker trend, and memory repertoires showed no such trend. In monozygotic twins, out-of-frame TCR alpha sharing was systematically underestimated by recombination models, although the models agreed with sharing between unrelated individuals. Zero-insertion analyses could be partly confounded by invariant T cells such as MAIT and iNKT, although diverse VJ usage argued against such confounding for most clonotypes. Compared with coincidental sharing between unrelated individuals, out-of-frame TCR alpha sequences shared between twins showed an excess of sequences with low generation probability. In beta out-of-frame sequences, excess twin sharing was weaker, because having fewer shared sequences lowered the signal-to-noise ratio.

Sequencing was carried out using cord blood. The V and J genes are TRBV28 and TRBJ2-4; 9 bases in between match TRBD1. The sequence was obtained from a newborn girl in good health. The nucleotides read TGTGCCAGCAATCTGGACAGGGGAGCCAAAAACATTCAGTACTTC. It specifies CASNLDRGAKNIQYF.